This entry describes one T cell receptor beta chain. In the authors' methods: Reference gene primer amplification yielded estimated nucleated cell counts. Sequenced by immunoSEQ multiplex PCR; TCRdb stores in-frame clones only, minus some. Clonal size and the V and J genes are those of that table, whereas D and trimming came from the DNA. The sample consists of some 200,000 clones, more than 65% of them appearing once. The data derive from a study of blood T cell repertoires in COVID-19. Study in general: From T cells, B-cell-depleted T cells, or PBMCs came the material, which was cDNA or gDNA.

Trimming at V came to 5 bases and at J to 6 bases, leaving 7 bases not matched to a gene. Germline V gene lookup returns CDR1 SGHAT and CDR2 FQDESV (reference sequence). CDR3 length: 15 residues. The chain is built from TRBV11-1 and TRBJ2-1; TRBD2 matches at 10 bases. The receptor comes from a man aged 50-60 years with active or convalescent COVID-19. Sample: peripheral blood. The CDR3 DNA is TGTGCCAGCAGCACCCCTAGCGGGAGAGGCAATGAGCAGTTCTTC. Its translation: CASSTPSGRGNEQFF.